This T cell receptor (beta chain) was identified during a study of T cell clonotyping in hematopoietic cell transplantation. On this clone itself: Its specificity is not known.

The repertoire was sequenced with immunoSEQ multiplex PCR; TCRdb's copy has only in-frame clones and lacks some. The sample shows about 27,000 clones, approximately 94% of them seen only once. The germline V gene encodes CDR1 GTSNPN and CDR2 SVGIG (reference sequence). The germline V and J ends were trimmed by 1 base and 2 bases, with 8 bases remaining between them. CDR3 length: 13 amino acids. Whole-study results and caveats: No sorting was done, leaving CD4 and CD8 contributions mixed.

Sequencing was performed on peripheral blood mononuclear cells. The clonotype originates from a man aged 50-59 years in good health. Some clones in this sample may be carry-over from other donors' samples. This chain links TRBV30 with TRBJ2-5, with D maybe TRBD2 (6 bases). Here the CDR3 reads CAWSGGLQETQYF. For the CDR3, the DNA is TGTGCCTGGAGTGGGGGACTTCAAGAGACCCAGTACTTC.